The rows below give T cell receptor beta chains drawn from one sample of a study of neurological immune-mediated disorders. TCRdb itself ran the 5' RACE reads through MiXCR, one entry per CDR3 protein. Among more than 40,000 distinct CDR3 sequences listed, 3% were seen once. Sequenced: PBMCs. These receptors were collected from a woman in her forties or fifties with multiple sclerosis. The CDR3 runs from the conserved cysteine through the conserved F or W. D genes are given only for firm matches. A clone size is listed for some rows: how often the clone was seen (once, few, many), or a class if it is expanded.

D gene | J gene | clone size | V gene | CDR3 protein | CDR3 DNA
TRBD2 | TRBJ2-1 | many | TRBV5-8 | CASSFGSGRLSDNEQFF | TGTGCCAGCAGCTTTGGTAGCGGGAGACTCAGCGACAATGAGCAGTTCTTC
TRBD2 | TRBJ2-3 | many | TRBV5-1 | CASTSAGGFDTQYF | TGCGCCAGCACCTCGGCGGGGGGATTTGATACGCAGTATTTT
TRBD2 | TRBJ2-3 | many | TRBV3-1 | CASSLAGPSTDTQYF | TGTGCCAGCAGCCTAGCGGGACCCAGCACAGATACGCAGTATTTT
. | TRBJ2-5 | many | TRBV5-1 | CASSLAPAGQETQYF | TGCGCCAGCAGCTTGGCTCCAGCGGGTCAAGAGACCCAGTACTTC
. | TRBJ2-1 | . | TRBV29-1 | CSVEEEYNEQFF | TGCAGCGTTGAAGAAGAGTACAATGAGCAGTTCTTC
TRBD2 | TRBJ2-3 | many | TRBV14 | CASSQELSGGATDTQYF | TGTGCCAGCAGCCAAGAACTCTCCGGGGGGGCCACAGATACGCAGTATTTT
TRBD1 | TRBJ2-1 | many | TRBV20-1 | CSASWGPGQTNEQFF | TGCAGTGCTAGCTGGGGGCCGGGACAGACCAATGAGCAGTTCTTC
. | TRBJ1-2 | many | TRBV15 | CATSRDLGSNYGYTF | TGTGCCACCAGCAGAGATTTGGGTTCCAACTATGGCTACACCTTC
. | TRBJ1-1 | medium-sized | TRBV20-1 | CSASNRVEFTEAFF | TGCAGTGCTAGTAACAGGGTGGAATTCACTGAAGCTTTCTTT
. | TRBJ1-1 | many | TRBV5-6 | CASSLDLGRETEAFF | TGTGCCAGCAGCTTGGACCTGGGGAGGGAGACTGAAGCTTTCTTT
. | TRBJ2-1 | many | TRBV15 | CATSVIRDEQFF | TGTGCCACCAGCGTCATCAGGGATGAGCAGTTCTTC
. | TRBJ1-6 | few | TRBV9 | CASSVRTADSTLNF | TGTGCCAGCAGCGTCAGGACAGCTGATTCAACCCTCAACTTT
. | TRBJ2-2 | many | TRBV5-1 | CASSSDPLSNTGELFF | TGCGCCAGCAGCTCCGACCCCTTATCGAACACCGGGGAGCTGTTTTTT
TRBD1 | TRBJ2-2 | many | TRBV20-1 | CSATKGALNTGELFF | TGCAGTGCTACAAAGGGGGCGCTGAACACCGGGGAGCTGTTTTTT
TRBD1 | TRBJ2-5 | many | TRBV7-8 | CASSLDRDRGLRETQYF | TGTGCCAGCAGCTTAGACCGTGACAGGGGGCTTCGGGAGACCCAGTACTTC
. | TRBJ2-2 | many | TRBV7-9 | CASRTELSGLNTGELFF | TGTGCCAGCAGAACAGAGCTATCGGGCCTCAACACCGGGGAGCTGTTTTTT
TRBD1 | TRBJ1-2 | many | TRBV6-5 | CASSYGQAVYGYTF | TGTGCCAGCAGTTACGGACAGGCCGTCTATGGCTACACCTTC
TRBD2 | TRBJ2-7 | many | TRBV7-9 | CASSFGGLAVYEQYF | TGTGCCAGCAGCTTCGGAGGACTAGCGGTCTACGAGCAGTACTTC
TRBD2 | TRBJ2-1 | many | TRBV10-1 | CASRRVTRTSPPWNEQFF | TGCGCCAGCAGACGCGTTACCAGGACTAGCCCCCCCTGGAATGAGCAGTTCTTC
TRBD1 | TRBJ1-1 | many | TRBV7-2 | CASTQDRGRTEAFF | TGTGCCAGCACCCAGGACAGGGGGCGGACTGAAGCTTTCTTT
. | TRBJ2-3 | many | TRBV20-1 | CSVRPSTDTQYF | TGCAGTGTACGGCCTAGCACAGATACGCAGTATTTT
. | TRBJ2-2 | many | TRBV6-5 | CASSLGGLNMNTGELFF | TGTGCCAGCAGTTTGGGCGGATTGAACATGAACACCGGGGAGCTGTTTTTT
. | TRBJ2-5 | many | TRBV28 | CASSLWTLAQETQYF | TGTGCCAGCAGTTTATGGACACTCGCCCAAGAGACCCAGTACTTC
TRBD1 | TRBJ2-5 | many | TRBV24-1 | CATSEPGQGGETQYF | TGTGCCACCAGTGAACCGGGACAGGGTGGCGAGACCCAGTACTTC
TRBD2 | TRBJ2-7 | many | TRBV7-2 | CASSLDGTSGIRDEQYF | TGTGCCAGCAGCTTGGATGGGACTAGCGGGATCAGGGACGAGCAGTACTTC
. | TRBJ2-1 | many | TRBV7-9 | CASSLGLVTGHSSYNEQFF | TGTGCCAGCAGCTTAGGATTGGTGACGGGACATAGCTCCTACAATGAGCAGTTCTTC
TRBD2 | TRBJ2-1 | many | TRBV5-1 | CASSLTSGSHYNEQFF | TGCGCCAGCAGCTTAACTAGCGGGAGTCACTACAATGAGCAGTTCTTC
. | TRBJ2-3 | many | TRBV7-2 | CASSLRSLRATDTQYF | TGTGCCAGCAGCCTCCGGAGTTTGCGGGCCACAGATACGCAGTATTTT
. | TRBJ2-3 | many | TRBV7-9 | CASSWADTQYF | TGTGCCAGCAGCTGGGCAGATACGCAGTATTTT
TRBD1 | TRBJ2-5 | many | TRBV5-1 | CASTLAPGTEETQYF | TGCGCCAGCACCTTGGCCCCCGGGACAGAAGAGACCCAGTACTTC
. | TRBJ2-2 | many | TRBV5-1 | CASSPKLRTQTNTGELFF | TGCGCCAGCAGCCCAAAACTCCGGACACAAACGAACACCGGGGAGCTGTTTTTT
. | TRBJ2-1 | many | TRBV7-9 | CASSLSGEQFF | TGTGCCAGCAGCTTGTCGGGTGAGCAGTTCTTC
TRBD2 | TRBJ2-1 | many | TRBV5-1 | CASSYDPGTSGGNEQFF | TGCGCCAGCAGCTACGATCCCGGGACTAGCGGGGGCAATGAGCAGTTCTTC
. | TRBJ2-3 | many | TRBV5-1 | CASSLFSRRGDTQYF | TGCGCCAGCAGCTTGTTTTCCCGTCGGGGGGATACGCAGTATTTT
. | TRBJ2-5 | many | TRBV20-1 | CSARDGQFQETQYF | TGCAGTGCTAGAGATGGCCAGTTCCAAGAGACCCAGTACTTC
. | TRBJ2-3 | many | TRBV20-1 | CSALDSFFTDTQYF | TGCAGTGCTTTGGACAGCTTCTTCACAGATACGCAGTATTTT